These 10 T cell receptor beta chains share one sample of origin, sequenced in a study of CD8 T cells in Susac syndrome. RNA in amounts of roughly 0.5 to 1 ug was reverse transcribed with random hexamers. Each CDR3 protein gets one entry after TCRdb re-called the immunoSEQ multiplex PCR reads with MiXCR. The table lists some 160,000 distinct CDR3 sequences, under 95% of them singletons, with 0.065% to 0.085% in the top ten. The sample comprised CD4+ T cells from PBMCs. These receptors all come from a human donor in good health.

This chain's CDR3 is CARTLAGEETQYF. The CDR3 nucleotides are TGTGCCAGAACCCTAGCGGGGGAAGAGACCCAGTACTTC. The chain combines TRBV2 with TRBJ2-5, with 10 nucleotides matching TRBD2. This CDR3 contains 13 residues. The germline gives CDR1 SNHLY, CDR2 FYNNEI. With V trimmed by 9 bases and J by 3 bases, 4 bases remained unmatched.

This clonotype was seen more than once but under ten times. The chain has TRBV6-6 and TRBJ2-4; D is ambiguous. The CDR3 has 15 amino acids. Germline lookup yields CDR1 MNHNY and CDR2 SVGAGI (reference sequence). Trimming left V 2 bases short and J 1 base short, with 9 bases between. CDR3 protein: CASSYGYGAKNIQYF. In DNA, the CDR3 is TGTGCCAGCAGTTACGGCTACGGGGCCAAAAACATTCAGTACTTC.

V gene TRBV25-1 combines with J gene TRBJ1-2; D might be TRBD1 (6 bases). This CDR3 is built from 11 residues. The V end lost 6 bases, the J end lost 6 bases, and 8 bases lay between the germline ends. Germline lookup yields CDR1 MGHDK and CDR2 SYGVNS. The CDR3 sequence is CASRKGDGYTF. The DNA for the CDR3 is TGTGCCAGCAGGAAGGGGGATGGCTACACCTTC.

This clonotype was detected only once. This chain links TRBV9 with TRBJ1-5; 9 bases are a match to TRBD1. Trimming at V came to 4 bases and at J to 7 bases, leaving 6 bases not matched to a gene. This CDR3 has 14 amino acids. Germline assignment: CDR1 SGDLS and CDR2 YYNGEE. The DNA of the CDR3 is TGTGCCAGCAGCCCAGGGACAGGGAGACAGCCCCAGCATTTT. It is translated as CASSPGTGRQPQHF.

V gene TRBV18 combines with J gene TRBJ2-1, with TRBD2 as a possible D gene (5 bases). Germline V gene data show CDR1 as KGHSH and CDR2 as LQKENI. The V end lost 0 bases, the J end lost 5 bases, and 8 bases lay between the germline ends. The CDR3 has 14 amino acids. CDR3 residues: CASSPPEGHNEQFF. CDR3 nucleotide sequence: TGTGCCAGCTCACCACCCGAGGGTCACAATGAGCAGTTCTTC. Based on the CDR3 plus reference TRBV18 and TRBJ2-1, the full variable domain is NAGVMQNPRHLVRRRGQEARLRCSPMKGHSHVYWYRQLPEEGLKFMVYLQKENIIDESGMPKERFSAEFPKEGPSILRIQQVVRGDSAAYFCASSPPEGHNEQFFGPGTRLTVL.

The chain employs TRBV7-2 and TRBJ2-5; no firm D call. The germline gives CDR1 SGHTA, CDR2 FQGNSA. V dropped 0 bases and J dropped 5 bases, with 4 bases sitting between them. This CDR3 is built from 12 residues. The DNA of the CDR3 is TGTGCCAGCAGCTTAGCAGACGAGACCCAGTACTTC. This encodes CASSLADETQYF.

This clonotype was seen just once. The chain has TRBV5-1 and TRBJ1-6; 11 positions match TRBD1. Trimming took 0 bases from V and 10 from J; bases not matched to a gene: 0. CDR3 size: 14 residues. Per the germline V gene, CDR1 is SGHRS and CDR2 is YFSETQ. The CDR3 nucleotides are TGCGCCAGCAGCTTGGGGACAGGGGGCTCACCCCTCCACTTT. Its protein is CASSLGTGGSPLHF. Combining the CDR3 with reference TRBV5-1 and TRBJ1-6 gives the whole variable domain KAGVTQTPRYLIKTRGQQVTLSCSPISGHRSVSWYQQTPGQGLQFLFEYFSETQRNKGNFPGRFSGRQFSNSRSEMNVSTLELGDSALYLCASSLGTGGSPLHFGNGTRLTVT.

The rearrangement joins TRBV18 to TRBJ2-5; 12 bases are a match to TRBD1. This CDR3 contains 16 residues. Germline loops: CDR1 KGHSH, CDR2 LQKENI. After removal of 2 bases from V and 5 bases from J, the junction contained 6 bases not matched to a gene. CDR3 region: CASSPGTGGAGETQYF. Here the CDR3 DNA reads TGTGCCAGCTCACCAGGGACAGGGGGCGCAGGGGAGACCCAGTACTTC.

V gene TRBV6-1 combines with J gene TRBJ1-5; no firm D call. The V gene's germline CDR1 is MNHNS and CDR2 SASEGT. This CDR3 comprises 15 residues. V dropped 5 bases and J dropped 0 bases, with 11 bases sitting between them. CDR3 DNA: TGTGCCAGCAGTCCCCACGGGAGTAGCAATCAGCCCCAGCATTTT. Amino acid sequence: CASSPHGSSNQPQHF.

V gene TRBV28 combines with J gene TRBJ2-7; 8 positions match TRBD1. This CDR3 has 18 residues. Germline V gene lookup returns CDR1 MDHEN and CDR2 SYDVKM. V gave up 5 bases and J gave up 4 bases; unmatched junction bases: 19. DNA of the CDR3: TGTGCCAGCAGTCCCCGAAGCAGGGGGCGCCGTATATTTTACGAGCAGTACTTC. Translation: CASSPRSRGRRIFYEQYF.